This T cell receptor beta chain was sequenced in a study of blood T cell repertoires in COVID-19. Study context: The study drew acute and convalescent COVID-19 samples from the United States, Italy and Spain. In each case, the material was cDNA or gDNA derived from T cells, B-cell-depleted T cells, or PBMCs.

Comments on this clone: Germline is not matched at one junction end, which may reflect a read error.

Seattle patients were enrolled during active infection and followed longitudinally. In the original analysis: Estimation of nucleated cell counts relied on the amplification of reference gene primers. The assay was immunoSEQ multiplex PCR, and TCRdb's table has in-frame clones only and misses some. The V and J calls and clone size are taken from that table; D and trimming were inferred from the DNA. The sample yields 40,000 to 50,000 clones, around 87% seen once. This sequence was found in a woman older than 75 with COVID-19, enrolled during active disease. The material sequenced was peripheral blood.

The DNA of the CDR3 is TGTGCTAGCAGCCCCTCCCGGGAGGGGGGGTACAATGAGCAGTTCTTC. This sequence encodes CASSPSREGGYNEQFF. V and J are TRBV7-7 and TRBJ2-1; 8 positions agree with TRBD2. The CDR3 loop spans 16 amino acids. The germline V gene encodes CDR1 SSHAT and CDR2 FNYEAQ (reference sequence).